These 10 T cell receptor beta chains were all obtained from the same sample, sequenced in a study of blood T cell repertoires in COVID-19. Produced via immunoSEQ multiplex PCR; TCRdb's table is partial and in-frame only. Among over 200,000 clones listed, roughly 90% were seen once. The sequenced material came from PBMCs or T cells enriched from blood (not recorded which). These receptors came from a woman aged 25-40 years who had been exposed to COVID-19.

The rearrangement joins TRBV7-6 to TRBJ1-1, with TRBD1 matching 7 bases. The germline V gene encodes CDR1 SGHVS and CDR2 FNYEAQ. The CDR3 contains 15 residues. V dropped 5 bases and J dropped 3; count of bases not matched to a gene: 9. Here the CDR3 DNA reads TGTGCCAGCAGCCGGCAACAGGGGCTGGACACTGAAGCTTTCTTT. Its protein is CASSRQQGLDTEAFF.

The chain has TRBV6-5 and TRBJ2-7, with no clear D. Trimming took off 6 bases at V and 1 base at J, with 7 bases between the two ends. The CDR3 loop spans 12 amino acids. Germline V gene data show CDR1 as MNHEY and CDR2 as SVGAGI. CDR3: CASRLDSYEQYF. CDR3 in DNA: TGTGCCAGCAGATTAGATTCCTACGAGCAGTACTTC.

The chain couples TRBV27 to TRBJ2-4; 14 nucleotides align to TRBD2. CDR1 is MNHEY, CDR2 SMNVEV, per germline (reference sequence). The CDR3 extends over 18 amino acids. V shed 6 bases, J shed 0 bases, and the junction held 7 bases outside the gene matches. DNA for the CDR3: TGTGCCAGCAGCCCGACTAGCGGGGGGGTGAGAGCCAAAAACATTCAGTACTTC. Translation gives CASSPTSGGVRAKNIQYF.

The chain combines TRBV21-1 with TRBJ1-3; TRBD1 is taken as the D call from the table, unchecked against the DNA. TRBV21-1 is labeled a pseudogene. This CDR3 spans 20 amino acids. Written as DNA, the CDR3 is TGTGCCAGCAGCGAAAAAAGGGGGACAGGGGAGCCCCACTCTGGAAACACCATATATTTT. This encodes CASSEKRGTGEPHSGNTIYF.

The V call is TRBV18, the J call TRBJ2-1, with D unclear. The CDR3 sequence is 15 residues long. The V end lost 8 bases, the J end lost 0 bases, and 14 bases lay between the germline ends. The V gene's germline CDR1 is KGHSH and CDR2 LQKENI. In nucleotides, the CDR3 is TGTGCCAGCCAAGAAAGCATAAGCTCCTACAATGAGCAGTTCTTC. It is translated as CASQESISSYNEQFF.

This clone has only a few counts. The CDR3 here is CASTLGGNEQYF. The CDR3 region has the DNA TGTGCCAGCACCCTGGGGGGTAACGAGCAGTACTTC. The chain combines TRBV2 with TRBJ2-7, with D maybe TRBD2 (6 bases). V dropped 7 bases and J dropped 5 bases, with 12 bases sitting between them. The CDR3 has 12 residues. CDR1 and CDR2 (germline): SNHLY, FYNNEI.

CDR3 loop: CAWTPGTGDAYEQYF. CDR3 nucleotides: TGTGCCTGGACCCCAGGGACAGGGGATGCCTACGAGCAGTACTTC. The chain carries TRBV30 and TRBJ2-7; 10 bases align to TRBD1. Germline loops: CDR1 GTSNPN, CDR2 SVGIG (reference sequence). Unmatched junction bases numbered 8, after V lost 4 bases and J lost 2 bases. The CDR3 spans 15 residues.

The chain recombines TRBV3-1 (or the pseudogene TRBV3-2) with TRBJ1-4, with D possibly being TRBD1 (5 bases). CDR1 LGHDT and CDR2 YNNKEL come from the germline V gene (reference sequence). Between the trimmed V and J ends, which lost 2 bases and 7 bases, there was a span of 11 bases. The CDR3 sequence is 14 residues long. This CDR3 is CASSQMAGSEKLFF. The CDR3 DNA reads as TGTGCCAGCAGCCAAATGGCAGGGTCTGAAAAACTGTTTTTT.

The V call is TRBV5-4, the J call TRBJ1-2; 7 bases agree with TRBD1. The CDR3 length is 13 residues. Trimming cost V 2 bases and J 7 bases; bases outside gene matches: 5. Germline CDR1 reads SGHNT; CDR2 reads YYREEE (reference sequence). The CDR3 here is CASSFRQGGGYTF. As DNA, the CDR3 is TGTGCCAGCAGCTTCCGGCAGGGGGGTGGCTACACCTTC.

This clone appeared a few times. For the CDR3, the DNA is TGCGCCAGCAGCCCCGGGACAGGGGGCCTTCGGGGCTACACCTTC. It yields the protein CASSPGTGGLRGYTF. The rearrangement joins TRBV10-2 to TRBJ1-2; 12 bases align to TRBD1. The germline V gene has CDR1 WSHSY and CDR2 SAAADI. The trim removed 6 bases at V and 8 bases at J, leaving 10 bases unmatched. The CDR3 spans 15 residues.